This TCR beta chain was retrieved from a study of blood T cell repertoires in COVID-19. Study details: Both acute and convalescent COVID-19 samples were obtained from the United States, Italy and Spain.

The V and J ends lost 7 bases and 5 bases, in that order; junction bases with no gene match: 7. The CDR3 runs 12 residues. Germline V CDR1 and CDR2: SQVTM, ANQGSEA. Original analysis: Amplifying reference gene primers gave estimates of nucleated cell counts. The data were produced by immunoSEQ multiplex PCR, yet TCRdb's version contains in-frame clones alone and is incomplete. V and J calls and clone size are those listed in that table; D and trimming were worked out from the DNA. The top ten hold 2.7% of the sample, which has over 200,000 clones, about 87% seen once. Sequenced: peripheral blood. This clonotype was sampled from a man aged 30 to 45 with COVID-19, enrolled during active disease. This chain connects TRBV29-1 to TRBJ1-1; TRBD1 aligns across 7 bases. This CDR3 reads CSAQGEWTEAFF. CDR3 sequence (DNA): TGCAGCGCTCAGGGGGAATGGACTGAAGCTTTCTTT.